The 7 T cell receptor beta chains in this list originate from one sample, sequenced in a study of blood T cell repertoires in COVID-19. Assay used: immunoSEQ multiplex PCR; TCRdb lists only in-frame clones, some missing. The data hold a few hundred thousand clones, with about 89% observed a single time. The material sequenced was peripheral blood. The receptors originated from a woman aged 50 to 65 who had recovered from COVID-19.

This rearrangement joins TRBV4-2 to TRBJ1-1; D is ambiguous. This CDR3 has 14 amino acids. From germline, CDR1 is LGHNA and CDR2 YNFKEQ. Trimming took off 0 bases at V and 6 bases at J, with 11 bases between the two ends. The CDR3 DNA reads TGTGCCAGCAGCCAAGAAAACGGTGCCCCTGAAGCTTTCTTT. It yields the protein CASSQENGAPEAFF.

The V and J genes are TRBV9 and TRBJ2-7; the D gene is possibly TRBD1 (5 bases). Per the germline V gene, CDR1 is SGDLS and CDR2 is YYNGEE. Trimming stripped 0 bases from V and 6 bases from J, with 10 bases between. This CDR3 has 13 residues. In DNA form, the CDR3 reads TGTGCCAGCAGCGTAGTAGGGGTGGGCGAGCAGTACTTC. This sequence encodes CASSVVGVGEQYF.

This clone has only a few counts. This rearrangement joins TRBV30 to TRBJ1-1, with a tentative D call TRBD1 (6 bases). CDR3 size: 14 residues. V shed 3 bases and J shed 1 base, with 12 bases lying between them. Germline loops: CDR1 GTSNPN, CDR2 SVGIG (reference sequence). The CDR3 loop is CAWSRDTTNTEAFF. CDR3 bases: TGTGCCTGGAGCCGGGACACAACGAACACTGAAGCTTTCTTT.

This chain uses TRBV27 with TRBJ1-1; 7 positions match TRBD1. J lost 10 bases, V lost 6 bases, and 11 bases had no gene match. Germline V gene data show CDR1 as MNHEY and CDR2 as SMNVEV (reference sequence). The CDR3 extends over 13 amino acids. The CDR3: CASSLHRGSLAFF. The CDR3 DNA follows: TGTGCCAGCAGCCTGCACAGGGGTAGTTTAGCTTTCTTT.

The rearrangement joins TRBV11-2 to TRBJ2-3, with a tentative D call TRBD2 (6 bases). Germline lookup yields CDR1 SGHAT and CDR2 FQNNGV. V lost 3 bases, J lost 3 bases, and 13 bases lay in between. CDR3 length: 15 amino acids. CDR3 loop: CASSFSGTGTDTQYF. CDR3 nucleotide sequence: TGTGCCAGCAGCTTTAGCGGAACGGGGACAGATACGCAGTATTTT.

The chain has TRBV11-2 and TRBJ1-1, with unresolved D. Germline-derived CDR1 and CDR2 are SGHAT and FQNNGV. The CDR3 sequence is 12 residues long. Trimming took 2 bases from V and 5 from J, leaving 6 bases between them. CDR3 protein: CASSLYKTEAFF. CDR3 nucleotide sequence: TGTGCCAGCAGCTTATACAAAACTGAAGCTTTCTTT.

V is TRBV7-2 and J is TRBJ1-5, with 8 nucleotides matching TRBD1. The CDR3 length is 16 residues. With V trimmed by 3 bases and J by 1 base, 5 bases remained unmatched. Germline CDR1 reads SGHTA; CDR2 reads FQGNSA. For the CDR3, the DNA is TGTGCCAGCAGCTTGGAAGGGACAGGAAGCAATCAGCCCCAGCATTTT. This sequence encodes CASSLEGTGSNQPQHF.